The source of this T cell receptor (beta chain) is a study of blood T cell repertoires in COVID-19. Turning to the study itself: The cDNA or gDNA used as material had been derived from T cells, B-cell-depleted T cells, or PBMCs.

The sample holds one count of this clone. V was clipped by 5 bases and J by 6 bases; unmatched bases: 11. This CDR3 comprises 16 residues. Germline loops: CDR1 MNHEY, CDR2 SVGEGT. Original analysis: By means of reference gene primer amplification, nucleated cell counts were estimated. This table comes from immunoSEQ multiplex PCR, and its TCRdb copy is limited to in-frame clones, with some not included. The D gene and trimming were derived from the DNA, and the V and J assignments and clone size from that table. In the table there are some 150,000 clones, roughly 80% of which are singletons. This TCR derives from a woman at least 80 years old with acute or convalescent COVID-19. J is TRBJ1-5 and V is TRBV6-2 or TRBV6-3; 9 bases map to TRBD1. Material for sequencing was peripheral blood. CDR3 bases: TGTGCCAGCAGTCTACCCTCACAGGGGGCTAGTCAGCCCCAGCATTTT. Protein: CASSLPSQGASQPQHF.